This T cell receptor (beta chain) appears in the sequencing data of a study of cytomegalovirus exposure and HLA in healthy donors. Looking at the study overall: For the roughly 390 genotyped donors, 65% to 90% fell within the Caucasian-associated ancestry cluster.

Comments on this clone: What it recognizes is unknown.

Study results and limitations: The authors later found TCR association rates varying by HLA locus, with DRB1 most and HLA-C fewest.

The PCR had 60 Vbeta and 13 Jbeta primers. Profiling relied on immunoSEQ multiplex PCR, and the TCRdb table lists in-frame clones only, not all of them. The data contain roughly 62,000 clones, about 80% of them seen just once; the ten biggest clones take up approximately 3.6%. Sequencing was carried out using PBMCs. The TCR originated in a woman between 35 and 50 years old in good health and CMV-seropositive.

The CDR3 sequence: CASSFDSTLEQFF. The CDR3 coding sequence is TGTGCCAGCAGCTTTGACTCGACCCTGGAGCAGTTCTTC. V gene TRBV5-4 combines with J gene TRBJ2-1; D not certain. CDR1 is SGHNT, CDR2 YYREEE, per germline (reference sequence). The CDR3 is made up of 13 amino acids. Trimming removed 2 bases at V and 10 bases at J, with 13 bases between.